Below are 9 T cell receptor beta chains sequenced from a single sample in a study of cytomegalovirus exposure and HLA in healthy donors. Vbeta (60) and Jbeta (13) primers were used in the PCR. Sequencing used immunoSEQ multiplex PCR; TCRdb keeps in-frame clones, though not all of them. The sample carries under 250,000 clones, around 73% recorded once. Sequencing was performed on PBMCs. The receptors here all came from a male donor in good health and CMV-seronegative.

This chain joins TRBV27 and TRBJ1-2; TRBD1 matches 9 bases. The germline V gene encodes CDR1 MNHEY and CDR2 SMNVEV (reference sequence). This CDR3 contains 14 residues. Trimming removed 2 bases from V and 5 bases from J; junction bases left unmatched: 3. This CDR3 is CASSLAGTGYGYTF. DNA for the CDR3: TGTGCCAGCAGTTTAGCCGGGACAGGGTATGGCTACACCTTC.

The chain uses TRBV5-4 and TRBJ2-7, with 8 bases that match TRBD1. Germline assignment: CDR1 SGHNT and CDR2 YYREEE (reference sequence). CDR3 size: 15 residues. V was pared by 0 bases and J by 3 bases, with 5 bases of the junction left unmatched. The CDR3, as DNA: TGTGCCAGCAGCTTGGGGCAGGGGGCGAGCTACGAGCAGTACTTC. Protein product: CASSLGQGASYEQYF.

The CDR3 loop is CASTMGGRGRVGQPQHF. DNA of the CDR3: TGTGCCAGTACCATGGGGGGTAGGGGGCGCGTCGGACAGCCCCAGCATTTT. This chain connects TRBV19 to TRBJ1-5; 7 bases align to TRBD1. This CDR3 region has 17 residues. V was pared by 7 bases and J by 7 bases, with 19 bases of the junction left unmatched. The germline V gene has CDR1 LNHDA and CDR2 SQIVND (reference sequence). Complete variable domain (other parts from reference TRBV19 and TRBJ1-5): DGGITQSPKYLFRKEGQNVTLSCEQNLNHDAMYWYRQDPGQGLRLIYYSQIVNDFQKGDIAEGYSVSREKKESFPLTVTSAQKNPTAFYLCASTMGGRGRVGQPQHFGDGTRLSIL.

The J gene is TRBJ1-2, the V gene TRBV2, with D maybe TRBD1 (5 bases). CDR1 is SNHLY and CDR2 is FYNNEI in the germline V gene. The CDR3 length is 14 residues. Trimming shortened V by 3 bases and J by 2 bases, and 10 bases separated the two germline ends. Written as DNA, the CDR3 is TGTGCCAGCAGTGAGGGGGGGATGAACTATGGCTACACCTTC. Translated: CASSEGGMNYGYTF. The variable domain in full, completed from reference TRBV2 and TRBJ1-2, reads EPEVTQTPSHQVTQMGQEVILRCVPISNHLYFYWYRQILGQKVEFLVSFYNNEISEKSEIFDDQFSVERPDGSNFTLKIRSTKLEDSAMYFCASSEGGMNYGYTFGSGTRLTVV.

The chain recombines TRBV25-1 with TRBJ2-5; TRBD1 matches 11 bases. The J call may be faulty, since TRBJ2-7 better matches the DNA end. The CDR3 spans 15 residues. Germline V lookup: CDR1 MGHDK, CDR2 SYGVNS. The CDR3 DNA reads TGTGCCAGCAGTGAATTAGGACAGGGGGCCAACGAGCAGTACTTC. Translating gives CASSELGQGANEQYF.

This clone was found a few times. J is TRBJ2-1 and V is TRBV5-1; tentatively, D is TRBD1 (6 bases). Trimming took 4 bases from V and 8 from J, leaving 16 bases between them. CDR3 length: 14 residues. Germline V gene lookup returns CDR1 SGHRS and CDR2 YFSETQ. DNA for the CDR3: TGCGCCAGCAGCCGAACAGGGATAGAGGATGAGCAGTTCTTC. Amino acids: CASSRTGIEDEQFF.

The gene calls are TRBV27 and TRBJ1-1; 8 nucleotides agree with TRBD1. The trim removed 4 bases at V and 4 bases at J, leaving 8 bases unmatched. Looked up from germline, CDR1 is MNHEY and CDR2 is SMNVEV (reference sequence). The CDR3 spans 15 residues. The CDR3 region has the DNA TGTGCCAGCAGTTCCTACAGGGGGGAAGCCACTGAAGCTTTCTTT. This sequence encodes CASSSYRGEATEAFF.

This clone has a handful of counts. The V call is TRBV2, the J call TRBJ2-1; 12 bases align to TRBD2. With 7 bases clipped from V and 7 bases from J, the junction kept 11 bases outside the gene matches. The CDR3 extends over 16 amino acids. Germline V gives CDR1 SNHLY, CDR2 FYNNEI. CDR3 sequence: CASNWETSGSMNEQFF. In DNA form, the CDR3 reads TGTGCCAGCAATTGGGAGACTAGCGGGAGTATGAATGAGCAGTTCTTC.

This clone appeared a single time. V gene TRBV7-9 combines with J gene TRBJ2-1; TRBD1 is a possible D gene (6 bases). The germline V gene encodes CDR1 SEHNR and CDR2 FQNEAQ (reference sequence). V was trimmed by 2 bases and J by 0 bases, leaving 8 bases between them. CDR3 length: 15 residues. In DNA, the CDR3 is TGTGCCAGCAGCTTAAGGGGGAGCTCCTACAATGAGCAGTTCTTC. Encoded protein: CASSLRGSSYNEQFF.